Listed below are T cell receptor beta chains from one sample, sequenced in a study of T cells after posttransplantation cyclophosphamide. Using immunoSEQ multiplex PCR, the repertoire was profiled, and TCRdb retains in-frame clones only, with some absent. The table has over 20,000 clones, about 98% seen once; the top ten hold less than 0.15%. Sequences were obtained from naive CD8+ T cells sorted from PBMCs. These TCRs come from a man aged 35 to 55 in good health, CMV-negative, and a related stem cell transplant donor. Each CDR3 is given with its conserved first and last residue. Fields, in order: J gene, clone size, V gene, D gene, CDR3 length, CDR3 protein, CDR3 DNA. A D gene is named only where the DNA matches it firmly. Some rows mark clone size as missing; the rest say once, few, many or name a class of expanded clone.

TRBJ2-7 - TRBV11-1 - 15 CASSFEQGFSYEQYF TGTGCCAGCAGCTTCGAACAGGGATTCTCCTACGAGCAGTACTTC
TRBJ2-7 - TRBV28 - 14 CASRPTGGTARSYF TGTGCCAGCAGACCCACTGGCGGGACGGCGCGTTCGTACTTC
TRBJ2-2 once TRBV5-4 - 14 CASSWTVNGGELFF TGTGCCAGCAGCTGGACAGTGAACGGCGGGGAGCTGTTTTTT
TRBJ2-7 - TRBV30 - 14 CAWSGEGFSYEQYF TGTGCCTGGAGTGGAGAGGGATTCTCCTACGAGCAGTACTTC
TRBJ2-7 - TRBV2 TRBD2 15 CASSATSGRPYEQYF TGTGCCAGCAGTGCCACTAGCGGGAGGCCCTACGAGCAGTACTTC
TRBJ2-7 - TRBV19 TRBD1 15 CASSIGQGADYEQYF TGTGCCAGTAGTATTGGACAGGGGGCGGATTACGAGCAGTACTTC
TRBJ2-7 - TRBV6-4 TRBD1 14 CASSAGTGAYEQYF TGTGCCAGCAGTGCGGGGACAGGGGCCTACGAGCAGTACTTC
TRBJ1-1 - TRBV30 - 11 CAWSGEREAFF TGTGCCTGGAGTGGAGAACGGGAAGCTTTCTTT
TRBJ1-4 - TRBV7-9 - 14 CASSLDSGREKLFF TGTGCCAGCAGCTTAGATTCGGGAAGAGAAAAACTGTTTTTT
TRBJ1-5 - TRBV9 - 14 CASSPDSSNQPQHF TGTGCCAGCAGCCCCGACAGTAGCAATCAGCCCCAGCATTTT
TRBJ2-1 - TRBV5-1 - 15 CASSLAATGYNEQFF TGCGCCAGCAGCCTGGCCGCGACTGGTTACAATGAGCAGTTCTTC